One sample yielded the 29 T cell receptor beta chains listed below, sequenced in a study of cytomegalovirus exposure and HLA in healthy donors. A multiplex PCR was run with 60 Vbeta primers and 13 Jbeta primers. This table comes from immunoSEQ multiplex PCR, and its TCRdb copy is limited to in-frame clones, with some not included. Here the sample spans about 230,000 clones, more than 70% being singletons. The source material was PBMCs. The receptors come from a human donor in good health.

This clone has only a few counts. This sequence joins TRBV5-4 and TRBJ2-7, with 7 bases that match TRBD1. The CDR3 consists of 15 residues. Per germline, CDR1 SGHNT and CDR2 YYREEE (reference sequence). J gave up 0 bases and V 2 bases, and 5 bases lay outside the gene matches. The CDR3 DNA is TGTGCCAGCAGCTTACGCCGGGACAGCTCCTACGAGCAGTACTTC. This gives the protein CASSLRRDSSYEQYF.

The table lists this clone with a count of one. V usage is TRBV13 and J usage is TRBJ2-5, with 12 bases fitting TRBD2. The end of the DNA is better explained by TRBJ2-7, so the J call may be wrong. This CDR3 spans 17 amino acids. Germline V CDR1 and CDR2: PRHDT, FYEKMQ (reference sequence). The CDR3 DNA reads TGTGCCAGCAGCCCCCGATGGACTAGCGGGGCCTCCTACGAGCAGTACTTC. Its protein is CASSPRWTSGASYEQYF.

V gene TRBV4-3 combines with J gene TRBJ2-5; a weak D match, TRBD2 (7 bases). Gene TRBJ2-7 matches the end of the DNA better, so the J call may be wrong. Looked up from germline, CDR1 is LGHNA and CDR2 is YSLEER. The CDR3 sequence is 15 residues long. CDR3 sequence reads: CASSQVGGHSYEQYF. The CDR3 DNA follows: TGCGCCAGCAGCCAAGTCGGGGGGCACTCCTACGAGCAGTACTTC.

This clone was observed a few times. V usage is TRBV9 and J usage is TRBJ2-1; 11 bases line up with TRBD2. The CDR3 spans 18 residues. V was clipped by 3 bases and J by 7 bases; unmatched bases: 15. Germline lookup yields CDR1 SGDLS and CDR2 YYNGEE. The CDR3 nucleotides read TGTGCCAGCAGCGAAAGGCGGGGGGGGACTAGCGGTACAAATGAGCAGTTCTTC. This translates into CASSERRGGTSGTNEQFF.

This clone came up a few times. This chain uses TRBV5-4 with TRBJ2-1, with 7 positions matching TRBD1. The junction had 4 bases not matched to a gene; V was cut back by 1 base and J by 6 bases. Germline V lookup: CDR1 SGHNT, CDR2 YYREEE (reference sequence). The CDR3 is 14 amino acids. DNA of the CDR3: TGTGCCAGCAGCTTGTTAGGGGGCCGCAATGAGCAGTTCTTC. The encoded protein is CASSLLGGRNEQFF.

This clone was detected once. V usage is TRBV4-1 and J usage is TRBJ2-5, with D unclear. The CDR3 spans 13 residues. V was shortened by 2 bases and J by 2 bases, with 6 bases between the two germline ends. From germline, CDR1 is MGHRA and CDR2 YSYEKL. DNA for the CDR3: TGCGCCAGCAGCCAAACAATTCAAGAGACCCAGTACTTC. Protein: CASSQTIQETQYF.

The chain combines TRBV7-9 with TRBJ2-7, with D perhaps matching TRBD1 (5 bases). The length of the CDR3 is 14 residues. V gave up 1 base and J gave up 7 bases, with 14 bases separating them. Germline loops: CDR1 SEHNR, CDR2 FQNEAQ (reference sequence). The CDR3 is CASSLGRRVGEQYF. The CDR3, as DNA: TGTGCCAGCAGCTTAGGTCGCAGGGTAGGTGAGCAGTACTTC.

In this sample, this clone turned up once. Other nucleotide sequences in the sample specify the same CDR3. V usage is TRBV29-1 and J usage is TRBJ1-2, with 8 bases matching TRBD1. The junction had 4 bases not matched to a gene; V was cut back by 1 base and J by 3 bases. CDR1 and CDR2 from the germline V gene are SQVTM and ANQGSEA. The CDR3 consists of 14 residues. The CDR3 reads CSVEGRGRDYGYTF. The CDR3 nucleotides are TGCAGCGTTGAAGGCAGGGGGCGCGACTATGGCTACACCTTC. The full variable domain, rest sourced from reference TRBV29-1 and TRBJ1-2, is SAVISQKPSRDICQRGTSLTIQCQVDSQVTMMFWYRQQPGQSLTLIATANQGSEATYESGFVIDKFPISRPNLTFSTLTVSNMSPEDSSIYLCSVEGRGRDYGYTFGSGTRLTVV.

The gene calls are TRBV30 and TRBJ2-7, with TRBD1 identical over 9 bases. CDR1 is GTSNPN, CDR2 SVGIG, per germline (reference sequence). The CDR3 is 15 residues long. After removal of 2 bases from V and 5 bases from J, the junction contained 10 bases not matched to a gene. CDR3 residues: CAWSQQGAGGNEQYF. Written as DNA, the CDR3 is TGTGCCTGGAGTCAACAGGGGGCGGGTGGCAACGAGCAGTACTTC.

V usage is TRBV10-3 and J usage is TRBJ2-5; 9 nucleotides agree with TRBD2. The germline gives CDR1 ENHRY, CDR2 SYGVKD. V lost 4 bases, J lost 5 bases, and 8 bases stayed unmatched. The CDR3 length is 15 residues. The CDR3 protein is CAISGRLAGSETQYF. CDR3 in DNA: TGTGCCATCAGTGGAAGGCTAGCGGGATCGGAGACCCAGTACTTC.

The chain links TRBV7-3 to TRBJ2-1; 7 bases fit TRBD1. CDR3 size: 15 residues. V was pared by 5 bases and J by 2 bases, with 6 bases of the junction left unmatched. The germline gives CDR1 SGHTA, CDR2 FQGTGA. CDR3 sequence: CASSPRQGTYNEQFF. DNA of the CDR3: TGTGCCAGCAGCCCACGACAGGGAACCTACAATGAGCAGTTCTTC.

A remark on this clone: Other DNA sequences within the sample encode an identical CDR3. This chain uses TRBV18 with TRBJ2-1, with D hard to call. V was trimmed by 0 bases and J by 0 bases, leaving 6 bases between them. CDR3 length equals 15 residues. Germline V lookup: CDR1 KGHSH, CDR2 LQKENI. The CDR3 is CASSPPSGSYNEQFF. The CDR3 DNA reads TGTGCCAGCTCACCACCGTCGGGCTCCTACAATGAGCAGTTCTTC.

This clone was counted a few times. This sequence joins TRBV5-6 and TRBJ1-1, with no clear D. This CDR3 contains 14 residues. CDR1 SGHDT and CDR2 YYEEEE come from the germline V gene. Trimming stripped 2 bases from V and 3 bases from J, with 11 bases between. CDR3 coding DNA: TGTGCCAGCAGCTTTATCGCCGAGGACACTGAAGCTTTCTTT. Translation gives CASSFIAEDTEAFF. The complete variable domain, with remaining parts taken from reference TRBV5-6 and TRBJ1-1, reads DAGVTQSPTHLIKTRGQQVTLRCSPKSGHDTVSWYQQALGQGPQFIFQYYEEEERQRGNFPDRFSGHQFPNYSSELNVNALLLGDSALYLCASSFIAEDTEAFFGQGTRLTVV.

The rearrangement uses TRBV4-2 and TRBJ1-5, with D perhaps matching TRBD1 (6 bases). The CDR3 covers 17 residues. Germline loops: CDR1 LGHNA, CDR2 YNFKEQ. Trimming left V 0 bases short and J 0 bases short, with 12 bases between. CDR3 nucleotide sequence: TGTGCCAGCAGCCAAGATTACCAGGGGAATAGCAATCAGCCCCAGCATTTT. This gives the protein CASSQDYQGNSNQPQHF.

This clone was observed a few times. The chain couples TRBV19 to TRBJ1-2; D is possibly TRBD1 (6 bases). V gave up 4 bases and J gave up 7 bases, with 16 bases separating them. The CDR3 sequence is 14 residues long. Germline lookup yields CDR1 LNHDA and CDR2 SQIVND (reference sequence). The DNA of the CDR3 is TGTGCCAGTAGTACGGGGCGGGGGCGACTTGGCTACACCTTC. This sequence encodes CASSTGRGRLGYTF.

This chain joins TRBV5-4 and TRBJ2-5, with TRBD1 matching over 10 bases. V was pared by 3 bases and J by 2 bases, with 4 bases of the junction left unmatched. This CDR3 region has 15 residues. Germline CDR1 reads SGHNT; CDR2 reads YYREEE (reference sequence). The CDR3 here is CASSSGTGVQETQYF. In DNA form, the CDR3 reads TGTGCCAGCAGCTCCGGGACAGGGGTTCAAGAGACCCAGTACTTC.

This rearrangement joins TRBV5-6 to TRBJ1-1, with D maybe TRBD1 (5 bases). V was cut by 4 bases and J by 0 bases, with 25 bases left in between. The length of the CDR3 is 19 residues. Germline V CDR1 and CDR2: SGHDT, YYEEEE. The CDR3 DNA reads TGTGCCAGCAGCCCGGGCAGGGTGGCCCCCATCCCTCTGAACACTGAAGCTTTCTTT. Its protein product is CASSPGRVAPIPLNTEAFF. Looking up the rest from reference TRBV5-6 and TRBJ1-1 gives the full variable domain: DAGVTQSPTHLIKTRGQQVTLRCSPKSGHDTVSWYQQALGQGPQFIFQYYEEEERQRGNFPDRFSGHQFPNYSSELNVNALLLGDSALYLCASSPGRVAPIPLNTEAFFGQGTRLTVV.

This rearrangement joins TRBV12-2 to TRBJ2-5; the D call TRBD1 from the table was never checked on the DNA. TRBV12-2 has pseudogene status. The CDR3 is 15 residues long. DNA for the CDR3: TGTGCAAGTCGCTTAGGGGCCAGTTCTCAAGAGACCCAGTACTTC. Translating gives CASRLGASSQETQYF.

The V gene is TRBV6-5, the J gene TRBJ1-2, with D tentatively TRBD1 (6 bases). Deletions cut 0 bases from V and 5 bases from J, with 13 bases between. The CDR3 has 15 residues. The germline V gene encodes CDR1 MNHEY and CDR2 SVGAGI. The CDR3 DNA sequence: TGTGCCAGCAGTTACTCGAGGTCAGGGGAATATGGCTACACCTTC. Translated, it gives CASSYSRSGEYGYTF.

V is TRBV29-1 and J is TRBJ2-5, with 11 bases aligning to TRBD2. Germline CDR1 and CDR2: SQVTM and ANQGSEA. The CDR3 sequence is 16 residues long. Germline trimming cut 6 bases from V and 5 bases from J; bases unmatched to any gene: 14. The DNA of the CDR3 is TGCAGCGTCGGGGGGCTAGCGGGGGGCAGGGGGGAGACCCAGTACTTC. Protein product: CSVGGLAGGRGETQYF.

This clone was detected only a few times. The CDR3 bases are TGTGCAATCAGCCAAAGGGGCCCGGGTCCCGAGCAGTACTTC. Amino acids: CAISQRGPGPEQYF. The chain uses TRBV28 and TRBJ2-7; D possibly corresponds to TRBD1 (5 bases). The length of the CDR3 is 14 residues. Germline lookup yields CDR1 MDHEN and CDR2 SYDVKM.

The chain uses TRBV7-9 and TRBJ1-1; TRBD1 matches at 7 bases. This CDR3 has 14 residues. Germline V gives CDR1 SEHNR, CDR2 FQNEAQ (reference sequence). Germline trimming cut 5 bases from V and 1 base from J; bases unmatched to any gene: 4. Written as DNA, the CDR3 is TGTGCCAGCAGCCGACAGGGTAAGAACACTGAAGCTTTCTTT. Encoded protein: CASSRQGKNTEAFF.

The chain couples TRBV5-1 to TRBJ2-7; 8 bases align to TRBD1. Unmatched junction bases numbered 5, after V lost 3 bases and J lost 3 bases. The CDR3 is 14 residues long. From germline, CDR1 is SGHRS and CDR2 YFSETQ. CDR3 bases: TGCGCCAGCAGCTCCACAGGGGGAGGCTACGAGCAGTACTTC. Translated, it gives CASSSTGGGYEQYF.

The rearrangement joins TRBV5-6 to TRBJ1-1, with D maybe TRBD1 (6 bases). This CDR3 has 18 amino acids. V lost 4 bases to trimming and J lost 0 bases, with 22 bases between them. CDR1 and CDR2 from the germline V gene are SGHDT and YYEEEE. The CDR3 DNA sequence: TGTGCCAGCAGCCCTGAGGGACCGACAGGCCGAGTGAACACTGAAGCTTTCTTT. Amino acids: CASSPEGPTGRVNTEAFF. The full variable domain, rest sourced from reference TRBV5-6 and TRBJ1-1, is DAGVTQSPTHLIKTRGQQVTLRCSPKSGHDTVSWYQQALGQGPQFIFQYYEEEERQRGNFPDRFSGHQFPNYSSELNVNALLLGDSALYLCASSPEGPTGRVNTEAFFGQGTRLTVV.

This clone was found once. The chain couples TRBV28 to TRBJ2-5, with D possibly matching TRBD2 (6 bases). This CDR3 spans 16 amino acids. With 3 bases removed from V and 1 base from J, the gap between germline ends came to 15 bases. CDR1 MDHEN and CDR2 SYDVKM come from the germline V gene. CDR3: CASSLRDWTIQETQYF. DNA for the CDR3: TGTGCCAGCAGTTTGCGAGATTGGACTATCCAAGAGACCCAGTACTTC. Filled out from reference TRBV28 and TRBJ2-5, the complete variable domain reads DVKVTQSSRYLVKRTGEKVFLECVQDMDHENMFWYRQDPGLGLRLIYFSYDVKMKEKGDIPEGYSVSREKKERFSLILESASTNQTSMYLCASSLRDWTIQETQYFGPGTRLLVL.

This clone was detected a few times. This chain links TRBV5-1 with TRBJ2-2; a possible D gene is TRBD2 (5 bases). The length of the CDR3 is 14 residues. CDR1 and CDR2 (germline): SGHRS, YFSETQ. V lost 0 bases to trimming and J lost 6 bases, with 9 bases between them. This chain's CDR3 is CASSLEGSAGELFF. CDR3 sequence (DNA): TGCGCCAGCAGCTTGGAAGGGAGTGCCGGGGAGCTGTTTTTT.

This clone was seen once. This chain's CDR3 is CASSDRDFSPFMSGLNTEAFF. The CDR3 DNA reads as TGTGCCAGCAGTGACAGGGATTTTTCCCCGTTCATGTCGGGGCTGAACACTGAAGCTTTCTTT. The V and J genes are TRBV21-1 and TRBJ1-1; TRBD1, as called in the table, went unchecked against the DNA. TRBV21-1 is deemed a pseudogene. CDR3 length: 21 amino acids.

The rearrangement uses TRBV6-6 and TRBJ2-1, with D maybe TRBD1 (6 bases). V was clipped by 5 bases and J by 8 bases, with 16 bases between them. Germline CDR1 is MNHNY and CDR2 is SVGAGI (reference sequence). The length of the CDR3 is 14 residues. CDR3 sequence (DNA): TGTGCCAGCAGTCATGCCACAGGGAGCGATGAGCAGTTCTTC. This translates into CASSHATGSDEQFF.

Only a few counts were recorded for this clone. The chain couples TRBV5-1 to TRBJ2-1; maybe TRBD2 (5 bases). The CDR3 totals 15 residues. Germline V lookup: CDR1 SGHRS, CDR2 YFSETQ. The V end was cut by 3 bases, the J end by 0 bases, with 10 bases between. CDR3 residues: CASSWESSSYNEQFF. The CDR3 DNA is TGCGCCAGCAGCTGGGAGTCGAGCTCCTACAATGAGCAGTTCTTC.